This T cell receptor beta chain was identified during a study of shared clonotypes between healthy human individuals. The wider study: Donors were two women and a few men aged 18 to 49.

Deletions cut 4 bases from V and 5 bases from J, with 13 bases between. Germline V gene lookup returns CDR1 SGHNT and CDR2 YYREEE (reference sequence). The CDR3 extends over 14 amino acids. The authors loaded approximately 220 ng DNA, some 32,000 T cell genomes, into sorted-subset replicate PCRs. TCRdb's copy holds only in-frame clones and misses some; the assay was immunoSEQ multiplex PCR. The data hold around 2,000,000 clones, with 90% to 95% observed a single time. The chain recombines TRBV5-4 with TRBJ2-1, with no clear D. The sequence came from a man between 18 and 35 years old in good health. Sequencing input: naive CD4+ T cells sorted from blood. Subset in this sample: CD45RA+ positively selected. CDR3 in DNA: TGTGCCAGCAGCCCCCAAATGCCGAACAATGAGCAGTTCTTC. Translation: CASSPQMPNNEQFF.